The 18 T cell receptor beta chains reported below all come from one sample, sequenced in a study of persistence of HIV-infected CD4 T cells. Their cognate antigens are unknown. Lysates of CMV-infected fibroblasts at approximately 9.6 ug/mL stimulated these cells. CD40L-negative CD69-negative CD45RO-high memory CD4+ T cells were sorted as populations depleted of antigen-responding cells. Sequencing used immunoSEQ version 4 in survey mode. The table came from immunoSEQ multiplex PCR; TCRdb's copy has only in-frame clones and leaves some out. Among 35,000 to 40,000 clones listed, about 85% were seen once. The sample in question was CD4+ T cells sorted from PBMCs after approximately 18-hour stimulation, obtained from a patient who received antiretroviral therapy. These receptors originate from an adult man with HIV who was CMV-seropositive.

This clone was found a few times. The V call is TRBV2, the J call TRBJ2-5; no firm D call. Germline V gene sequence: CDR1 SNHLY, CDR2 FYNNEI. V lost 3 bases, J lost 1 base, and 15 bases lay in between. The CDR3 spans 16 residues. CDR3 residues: CASSESWRRIQETQYF. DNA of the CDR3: TGTGCCAGCAGTGAGAGTTGGCGGCGGATCCAAGAGACCCAGTACTTC. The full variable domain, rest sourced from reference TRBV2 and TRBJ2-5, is EPEVTQTPSHQVTQMGQEVILRCVPISNHLYFYWYRQILGQKVEFLVSFYNNEISEKSEIFDDQFSVERPDGSNFTLKIRSTKLEDSAMYFCASSESWRRIQETQYFGPGTRLLVL.

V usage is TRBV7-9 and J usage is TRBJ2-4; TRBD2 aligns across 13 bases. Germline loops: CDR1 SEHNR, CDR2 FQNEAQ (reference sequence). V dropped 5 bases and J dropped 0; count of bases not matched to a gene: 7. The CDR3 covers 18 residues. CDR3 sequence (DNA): TGTGCCAGCAGCCAGACTAGCGGGGGGACCTTAGCCAAAAACATTCAGTACTTC. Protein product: CASSQTSGGTLAKNIQYF. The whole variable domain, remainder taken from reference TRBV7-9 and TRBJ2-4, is DTGVSQNPRHKITKRGQNVTFRCDPISEHNRLYWYRQTLGQGPEFLTYFQNEAQLEKSRLLSDRFSAERPKGSFSTLEIQRTEQGDSAMYLCASSQTSGGTLAKNIQYFGAGTRLSVL.

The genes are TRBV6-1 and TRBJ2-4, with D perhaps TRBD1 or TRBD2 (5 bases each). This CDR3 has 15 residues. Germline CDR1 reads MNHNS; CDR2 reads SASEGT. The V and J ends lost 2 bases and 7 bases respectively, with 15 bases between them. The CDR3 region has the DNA TGTGCCAGCAGTGAATTCGGGACCCCGGCCAACATTCAGTACTTC. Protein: CASSEFGTPANIQYF.

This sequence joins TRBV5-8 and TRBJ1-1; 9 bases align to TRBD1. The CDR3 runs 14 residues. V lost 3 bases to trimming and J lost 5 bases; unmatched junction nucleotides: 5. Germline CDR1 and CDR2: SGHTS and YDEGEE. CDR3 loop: CASSYRGLGTEAFF. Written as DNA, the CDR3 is TGTGCCAGCAGCTACAGGGGGCTCGGGACTGAAGCTTTCTTT.

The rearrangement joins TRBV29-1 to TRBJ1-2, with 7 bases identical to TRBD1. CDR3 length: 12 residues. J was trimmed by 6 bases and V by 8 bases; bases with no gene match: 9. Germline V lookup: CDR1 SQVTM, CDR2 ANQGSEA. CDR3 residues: CSIRLGTDGYTF. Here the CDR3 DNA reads TGCAGCATCAGACTTGGGACAGATGGCTACACCTTC. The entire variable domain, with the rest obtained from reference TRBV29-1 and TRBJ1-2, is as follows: SAVISQKPSRDICQRGTSLTIQCQVDSQVTMMFWYRQQPGQSLTLIATANQGSEATYESGFVIDKFPISRPNLTFSTLTVSNMSPEDSSIYLCSIRLGTDGYTFGSGTRLTVV.

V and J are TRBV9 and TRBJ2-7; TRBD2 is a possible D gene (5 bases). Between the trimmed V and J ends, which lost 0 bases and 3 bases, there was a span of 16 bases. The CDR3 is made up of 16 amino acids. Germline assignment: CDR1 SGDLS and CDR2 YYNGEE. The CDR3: CASSVAGSSSFYEQYF. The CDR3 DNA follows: TGTGCCAGCAGCGTAGCGGGGTCCTCCTCTTTCTACGAGCAGTACTTC. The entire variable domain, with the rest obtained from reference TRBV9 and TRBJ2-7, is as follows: DSGVTQTPKHLITATGQRVTLRCSPRSGDLSVYWYQQSLDQGLQFLIQYYNGEERAKGNILERFSAQQFPDLHSELNLSSLELGDSALYFCASSVAGSSSFYEQYFGPGTRLTVT.

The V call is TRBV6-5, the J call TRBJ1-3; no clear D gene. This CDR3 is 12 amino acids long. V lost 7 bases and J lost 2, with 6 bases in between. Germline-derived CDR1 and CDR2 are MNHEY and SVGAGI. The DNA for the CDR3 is TGTGCCAGCACGGGAACTGGAAACACCATATATTTT. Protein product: CASTGTGNTIYF.

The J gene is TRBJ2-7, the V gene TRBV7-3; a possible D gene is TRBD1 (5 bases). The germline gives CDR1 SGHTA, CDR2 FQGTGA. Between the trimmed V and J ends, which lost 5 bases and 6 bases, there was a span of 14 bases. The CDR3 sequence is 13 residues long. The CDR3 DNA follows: TGTGCCAGCAGCCCCAGGGCTGCCGGCGAGCAGTACTTC. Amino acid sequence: CASSPRAAGEQYF.

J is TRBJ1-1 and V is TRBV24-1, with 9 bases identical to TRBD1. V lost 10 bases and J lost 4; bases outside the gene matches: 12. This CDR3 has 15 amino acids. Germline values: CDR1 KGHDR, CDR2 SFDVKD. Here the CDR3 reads CATSAGTGRGTEAFF. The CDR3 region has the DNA TGTGCCACTTCTGCAGGGACAGGGAGAGGCACTGAAGCTTTCTTT.

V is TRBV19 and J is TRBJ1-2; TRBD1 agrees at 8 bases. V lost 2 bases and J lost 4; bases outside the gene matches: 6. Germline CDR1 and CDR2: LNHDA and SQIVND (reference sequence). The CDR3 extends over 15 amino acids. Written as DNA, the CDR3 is TGTGCCAGTAGTATACAGGCAGGGGGCCGCTATGGCTACACCTTC. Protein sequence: CASSIQAGGRYGYTF.

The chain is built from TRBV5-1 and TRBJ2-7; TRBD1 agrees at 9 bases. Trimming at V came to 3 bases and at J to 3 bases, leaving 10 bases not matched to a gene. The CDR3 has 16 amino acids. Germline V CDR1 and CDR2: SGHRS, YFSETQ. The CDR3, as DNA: TGCGCCAGCAGCTCGTCCACGGGGACAGGGAACTACGAGCAGTACTTC. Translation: CASSSSTGTGNYEQYF.

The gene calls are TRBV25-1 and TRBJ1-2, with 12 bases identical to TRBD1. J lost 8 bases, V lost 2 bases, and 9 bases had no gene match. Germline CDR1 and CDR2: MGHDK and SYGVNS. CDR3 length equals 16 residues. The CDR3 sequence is CASSEGTGTGGDGYTF. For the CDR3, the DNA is TGTGCCAGCAGTGAAGGCACCGGGACAGGGGGCGACGGCTACACCTTC.

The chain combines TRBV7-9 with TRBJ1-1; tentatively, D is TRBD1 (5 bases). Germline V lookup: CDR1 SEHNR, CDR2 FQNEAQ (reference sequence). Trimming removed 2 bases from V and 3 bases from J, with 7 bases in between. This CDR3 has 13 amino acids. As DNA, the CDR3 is TGTGCCAGCAGCTTACAGGGATACACTGAAGCTTTCTTT. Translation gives CASSLQGYTEAFF.

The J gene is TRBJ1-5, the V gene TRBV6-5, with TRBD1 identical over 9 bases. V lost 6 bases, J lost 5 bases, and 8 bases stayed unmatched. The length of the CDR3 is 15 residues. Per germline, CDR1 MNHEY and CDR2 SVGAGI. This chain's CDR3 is CASRPGTGRDQPQHF. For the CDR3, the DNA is TGTGCCAGCAGACCTGGGACAGGGCGAGATCAGCCCCAGCATTTT.

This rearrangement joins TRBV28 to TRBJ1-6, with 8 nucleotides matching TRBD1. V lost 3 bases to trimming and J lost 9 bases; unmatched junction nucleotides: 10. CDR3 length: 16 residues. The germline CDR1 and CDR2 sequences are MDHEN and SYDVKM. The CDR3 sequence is CASSLGGQGALSPLHF. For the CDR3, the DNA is TGTGCCAGCAGTTTGGGGGGGCAGGGGGCGCTTTCACCCCTCCACTTT.

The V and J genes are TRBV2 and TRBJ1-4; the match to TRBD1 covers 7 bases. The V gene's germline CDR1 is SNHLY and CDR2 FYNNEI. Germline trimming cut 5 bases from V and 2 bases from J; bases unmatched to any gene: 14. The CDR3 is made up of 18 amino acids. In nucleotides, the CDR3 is TGTGCCAGCAGTCGTGACAGGGCCGGGAGGAGGACTAATGAAAAACTGTTTTTT. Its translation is CASSRDRAGRRTNEKLFF.

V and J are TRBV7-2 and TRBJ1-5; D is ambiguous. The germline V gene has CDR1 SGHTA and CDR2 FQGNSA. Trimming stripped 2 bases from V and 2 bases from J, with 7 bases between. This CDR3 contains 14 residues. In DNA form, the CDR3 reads TGTGCCAGCAGCTTACGCAGAGGCAATCAGCCCCAGCATTTT. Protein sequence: CASSLRRGNQPQHF.

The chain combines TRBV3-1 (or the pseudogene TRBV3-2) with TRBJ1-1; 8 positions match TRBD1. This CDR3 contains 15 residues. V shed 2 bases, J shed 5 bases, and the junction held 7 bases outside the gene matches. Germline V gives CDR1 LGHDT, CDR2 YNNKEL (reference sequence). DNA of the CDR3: TGTGCCAGCAGCCAAAGGGCAGGGGGCGCGACTGAAGCTTTCTTT. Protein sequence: CASSQRAGGATEAFF.